This T cell receptor beta chain was identified during a study of cytomegalovirus exposure and HLA in healthy donors. Study findings and constraints: Later work found most CMV-associated TCR beta chains apparently HLA-restricted.

CDR1 is SGHAT and CDR2 is FQNNGV in the germline V gene. With 3 bases removed from V and 6 bases from J, the gap between germline ends came to 11 bases. The CDR3 runs to 14 residues. Regarding this clone: Its antigen is still unknown.

60 Vbeta and 13 Jbeta primers were used in PCR. Libraries were prepared by immunoSEQ multiplex PCR; TCRdb keeps only in-frame clonotypes and omits some of them. The table includes 95,000 to 120,000 clones, 67% detected once. The V call is TRBV11-2, the J call TRBJ2-2, with D possibly matching TRBD2 (5 bases). The material sequenced was PBMCs. This TCR was sampled from a man aged 18 to 29 in good health and CMV-seropositive. CDR3 coding DNA: TGTGCCAGCAGCTTCATAGCGTACGCCGGGGAGCTGTTTTTT. It translates to CASSFIAYAGELFF.